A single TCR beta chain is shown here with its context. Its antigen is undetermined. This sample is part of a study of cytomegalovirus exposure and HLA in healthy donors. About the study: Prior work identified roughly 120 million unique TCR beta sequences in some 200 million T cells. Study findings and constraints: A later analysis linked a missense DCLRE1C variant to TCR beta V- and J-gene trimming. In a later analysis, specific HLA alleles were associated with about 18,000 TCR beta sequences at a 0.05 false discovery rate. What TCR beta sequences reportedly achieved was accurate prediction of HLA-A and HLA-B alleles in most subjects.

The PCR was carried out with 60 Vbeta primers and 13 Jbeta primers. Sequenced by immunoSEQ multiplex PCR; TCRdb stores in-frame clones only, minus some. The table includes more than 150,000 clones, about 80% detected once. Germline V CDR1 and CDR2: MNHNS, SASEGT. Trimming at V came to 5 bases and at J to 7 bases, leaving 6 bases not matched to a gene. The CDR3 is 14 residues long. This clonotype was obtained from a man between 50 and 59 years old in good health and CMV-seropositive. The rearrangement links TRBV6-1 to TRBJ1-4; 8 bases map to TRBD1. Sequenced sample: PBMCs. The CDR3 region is CASSSRGRVEKLFF. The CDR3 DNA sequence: TGTGCCAGCAGTAGCAGGGGGCGGGTTGAAAAACTGTTTTTT.